This entry concerns a single TCR beta chain. Its antigen has not been determined. Base qualities are not recorded, but no much larger clone differs from it by a single base. Library construction relied on PCR. The reads were generated on a NextSeq 500. Bulk TCR libraries were prepared as previously described, using TCR primers listed in Table S5. The Qiagen AllPrep DNA/RNA kit was used to purify total RNA. Before any analysis, reads coming from multiple sequencing runs of the same library were combined into one pool. As for how the authors treated the data: Only reads with exact TCR constant sequence were kept, trimmed to 150 nt, and grouped by their 12-nt molecular barcodes. Reads in each barcode group were sub-clustered using a 15% Levenshtein threshold, and a quality-weighted consensus sequence was built for each RNA molecule. Non-functional sequences were removed, as were lower-count sequences one edit away from another. Based on a fit of two negative binomial distributions, barcode sub-clusters having less than 20% of the maximum read count were discarded. TCRdb passed the public sequencing reads through fastp at Q25 and MiXCR, retaining productive beta sequences. Entries are consolidated by CDR3 protein sequence, retaining the most common genes and DNA. The V and J calls were determined by TCRdb, not by the authors. The sample table lists 300,000 to 400,000 distinct CDR3 sequences, about 23% of them with a count of one. Around 0.76% of the sample comes from the top ten.

Germline trimming: 7 bases from V, 3 bases from J; junction bases outside gene matches: 7. CDR1 MDHEN and CDR2 SYDVKM are derived from the germline V gene. Measured from the cysteine to the phenylalanine, the CDR3 is 15 residues long. CDR3 DNA is the only sequence kept; it has 45 bases, read in frame from the first base. Libraries of naive CD8 T cells were built from around 18,000 to 910,000 sorted cells, with 10%, 30% or 50% of the purified RNA used. Naive CD8 T cells, defined as CD8+CD4-CCR7+CD45RA+, were FACS-sorted into RLT Plus buffer on a BD FACSAria II. To test detection sensitivity, Jurkat RNA equal to about nine TCR copies was added to samples of roughly 18,000-1,100,000 naive CD8 T cells. CD8 T cells were enriched with RosetteSep CD8+ T Cell Enrichment Cocktail and Ficoll-Paque, followed by ACK red cell lysis. This sample is drawn from a study of molecular identifiers for immune sequencing clone quantification (dated by TCRdb to between 2018 and 2020). A note on the overall study: In a replicate experiment, RNA from approximately 22,000 or 94,000 naive CD8 T cells was split into five aliquots, four of which were sequenced. This methods study used CD8 T cells to benchmark TCR RNA copy counting and molecular-identifier clustering-based TCR repertoire sequencing (MIDCIRS).

Study-level results and caveats: Spiked-in Jurkat TCR RNA equivalent to a single cell was reported to be detectable even among 850,000 to 1,000,000 naive CD8 T cells. In CMV-specific effector cells, clones with more than 20 RNA copies contained over 99% of molecules, whereas in naive cells such clones contained under 1% of molecules. Highly expanded clone sizes could be underestimated if identical TCR molecules share a barcode. Modeling gave around 2.7 recovered TCR RNA copies per cell versus 8 to 10 by digital PCR, implying approximately 30% capture efficiency. Spiked-in Jurkat TCR RNA (roughly 10 copies' worth), which is not part of the donor repertoire, was contained in the naive libraries. When barcode sub-clustering was left out, chimeric consensus sequences inflated TCR diversity, with chimeras reaching as high as 47%.

The TCR was taken from a human donor in good health. Some libraries in this study had Jurkat cell RNA spiked in. Sequenced input: naive CD8+ T cells from blood, with Jurkat cell RNA spiked in. The sample's cell subset or site label, in plain terms: FACS-sorted CD8+CD4-CCR7+CD45RA+ naive T cells. The chain uses TRBV28 and TRBJ2-3; 10 central nucleotides agree with TRBD1. In nucleotide form, the sequence is TGTGCCAGCAAGCAGACAGGGGGCTGGACAGATACGCAGTATTTT. Translated, this gives CASKQTGGWTDTQYF.